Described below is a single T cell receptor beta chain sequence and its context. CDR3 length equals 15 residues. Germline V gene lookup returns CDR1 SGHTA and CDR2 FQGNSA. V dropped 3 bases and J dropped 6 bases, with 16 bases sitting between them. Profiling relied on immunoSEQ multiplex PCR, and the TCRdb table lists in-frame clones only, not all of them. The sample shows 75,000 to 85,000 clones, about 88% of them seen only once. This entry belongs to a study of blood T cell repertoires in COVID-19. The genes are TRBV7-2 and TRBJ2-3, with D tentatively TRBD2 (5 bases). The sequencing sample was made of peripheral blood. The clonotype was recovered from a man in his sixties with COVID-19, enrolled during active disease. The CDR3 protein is CASSFWTAAQDTQYF. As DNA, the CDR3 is TGTGCCAGCAGCTTCTGGACTGCCGCACAGGATACGCAGTATTTT.